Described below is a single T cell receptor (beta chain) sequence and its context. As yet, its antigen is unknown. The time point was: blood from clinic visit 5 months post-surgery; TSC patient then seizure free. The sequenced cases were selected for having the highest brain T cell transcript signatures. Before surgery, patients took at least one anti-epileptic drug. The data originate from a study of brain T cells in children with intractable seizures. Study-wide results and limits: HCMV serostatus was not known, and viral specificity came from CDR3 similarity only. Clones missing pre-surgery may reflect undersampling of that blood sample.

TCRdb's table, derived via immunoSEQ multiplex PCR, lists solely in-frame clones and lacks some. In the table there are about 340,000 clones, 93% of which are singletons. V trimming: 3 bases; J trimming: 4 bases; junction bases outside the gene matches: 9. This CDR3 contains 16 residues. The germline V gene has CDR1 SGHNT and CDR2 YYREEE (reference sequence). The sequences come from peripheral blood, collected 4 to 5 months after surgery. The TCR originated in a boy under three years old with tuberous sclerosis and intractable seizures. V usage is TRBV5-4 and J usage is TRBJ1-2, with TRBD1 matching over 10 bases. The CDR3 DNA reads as TGTGCCAGCAGCTGGGGCTCGGGACAGGGGCTCTATGGCTACACCTTC. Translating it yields CASSWGSGQGLYGYTF.